These T cell receptor beta chains were read from a single sample in a study of breast tumors, draining lymph nodes, adjacent tissues. Via MiXCR, TCRdb re-called the multiplex PCR reads, giving one row per CDR3 protein. Of a few hundred thousand distinct CDR3 sequences listed, 30% to 35% are singletons. The specimen sequenced was axillary lymph node tissue. Every receptor here comes from a female donor with breast cancer. Some clones in this sample may be carry-over from other donors' samples. Both conserved end residues are part of each CDR3. Each record gives: clone size, D gene, J gene, V gene, CDR3 protein, CDR3 DNA. The D gene is left open where the match is weak. The size of a clone is reported for some rows only, either as once, few or many, or as a class for expanded clones.

clone size: -
D gene: -
J gene: TRBJ1-4
V gene: TRBV2
CDR3 protein: CASSGLGLAGEKLFF
CDR3 DNA: TGTGCCAGCAGTGGACTTGGACTAGCGGGTGAAAAACTGTTTTTT

clone size: -
D gene: -
J gene: TRBJ1-2
V gene: TRBV10-3
CDR3 protein: CASSDGGYGYTF
CDR3 DNA: TGTGCCAGCAGTGACGGAGGCTATGGCTACACCTTC

clone size: many
D gene: TRBD2
J gene: TRBJ2-7
V gene: TRBV11-3
CDR3 protein: CASSPTKRTSGAYEQYF
CDR3 DNA: TGTGCCAGCAGCCCGACGAAAAGGACTAGCGGGGCCTACGAGCAGTACTTC

clone size: many
D gene: -
J gene: TRBJ2-2
V gene: TRBV5-6
CDR3 protein: CASSLTGGAGELFF
CDR3 DNA: TGTGCCAGCAGCTTAACGGGGGGCGCCGGGGAGCTGTTTTTT

clone size: -
D gene: -
J gene: TRBJ1-6
V gene: TRBV18
CDR3 protein: CASSPLHF
CDR3 DNA: TGTGCCAGCTCACCCCTCCACTTT

clone size: -
D gene: -
J gene: TRBJ2-7
V gene: TRBV11-3
CDR3 protein: CASSLERGRGYEQYF
CDR3 DNA: TGTGCCAGCAGCTTAGAAAGAGGGCGGGGCTACGAGCAGTACTTC

clone size: many
D gene: TRBD1
J gene: TRBJ2-1
V gene: TRBV24-1
CDR3 protein: CATSDPGQGNEQFF
CDR3 DNA: TGTGCCACCAGTGACCCGGGACAGGGAAATGAGCAGTTCTTC

clone size: -
D gene: -
J gene: TRBJ1-1
V gene: TRBV4-1
CDR3 protein: CASSQDRGTEAFF
CDR3 DNA: TGCGCCAGCAGCCAAGATCGGGGCACTGAAGCTTTCTTT

clone size: many
D gene: -
J gene: TRBJ2-5
V gene: TRBV7-9
CDR3 protein: CASSLEIPETQYF
CDR3 DNA: TGTGCCAGCAGCTTAGAAATTCCAGAGACCCAGTACTTC

clone size: many
D gene: -
J gene: TRBJ2-4
V gene: TRBV20-1
CDR3 protein: CSARGMGGGGGGNIQYF
CDR3 DNA: TGCAGTGCTAGAGGGATGGGGGGCGGAGGTGGAGGTAACATTCAGTACTTC

clone size: few
D gene: -
J gene: TRBJ2-1
V gene: TRBV6-5
CDR3 protein: CASSLRTGDYNEQFF
CDR3 DNA: TGTGCCAGCAGTTTAAGGACGGGGGATTACAATGAGCAGTTCTTC

clone size: many
D gene: TRBD2
J gene: TRBJ2-7
V gene: TRBV11-1
CDR3 protein: CASSGTSGSSYEQYF
CDR3 DNA: TGTGCCAGCAGCGGTACTAGCGGGAGTTCTTACGAGCAGTACTTC

clone size: -
D gene: -
J gene: TRBJ2-3
V gene: TRBV7-9
CDR3 protein: CASSSTDVLADTQYF
CDR3 DNA: TGTGCCAGCAGCTCCACTGATGTCCTCGCAGATACGCAGTATTTT

clone size: many
D gene: -
J gene: TRBJ2-3
V gene: TRBV4-2
CDR3 protein: CASSRTGDTQYF
CDR3 DNA: TGTGCCAGCAGCCGAACGGGAGATACGCAGTATTTT

clone size: -
D gene: TRBD1
J gene: TRBJ1-2
V gene: TRBV29-1
CDR3 protein: CSVEAADRGPRGYTF
CDR3 DNA: TGCAGCGTTGAAGCGGCGGACAGGGGGCCTCGGGGCTACACCTTC

clone size: many
D gene: -
J gene: TRBJ1-2
V gene: TRBV15
CDR3 protein: CATSRGGKMGYGYTF
CDR3 DNA: TGTGCCACCAGCAGAGGGGGAAAAATGGGGTATGGCTACACCTTC

clone size: many
D gene: -
J gene: TRBJ1-5
V gene: TRBV4-1
CDR3 protein: CASSQGRNSNQAQHF
CDR3 DNA: TGCGCCAGCAGCCAGGGGAGAAACAGCAATCAAGCCCAGCATTTT

clone size: many
D gene: -
J gene: TRBJ1-2
V gene: TRBV20-1
CDR3 protein: CSAPTLTDYGYTF
CDR3 DNA: TGCAGTGCCCCAACTTTGACGGACTATGGCTACACCTTC

clone size: many
D gene: -
J gene: TRBJ1-5
V gene: TRBV30
CDR3 protein: CAWSVGGGQPQHF
CDR3 DNA: TGTGCCTGGAGTGTGGGGGGCGGTCAGCCCCAGCATTTT

clone size: many
D gene: -
J gene: TRBJ1-2
V gene: TRBV6-5
CDR3 protein: CASSSASGTGGYTF
CDR3 DNA: TGTGCCAGCAGTTCAGCAAGCGGGACTGGTGGCTACACCTTC

clone size: many
D gene: -
J gene: TRBJ2-6
V gene: TRBV5-1
CDR3 protein: CASSPGGGTGANVLTF
CDR3 DNA: TGCGCCAGCAGCCCTGGAGGGGGAACTGGGGCCAACGTCCTGACTTTC

clone size: -
D gene: -
J gene: TRBJ2-1
V gene: TRBV6-5
CDR3 protein: CASSYPGGSYNEQLF
CDR3 DNA: TGTGCCAGCAGTTACCCCGGGGGCTCCTACAATGAGCAGCTCTTC

clone size: -
D gene: -
J gene: TRBJ2-5
V gene: TRBV7-8
CDR3 protein: CASSLLSGRETQYF
CDR3 DNA: TGTGCCAGCAGCTTACTTAGCGGCCGGGAGACCCAGTACTTC

clone size: -
D gene: TRBD2
J gene: TRBJ2-1
V gene: TRBV20-1
CDR3 protein: CSASRTSGRVNEQFF
CDR3 DNA: TGCAGTGCTAGCCGGACTAGCGGGAGGGTAAATGAGCAGTTCTTC

clone size: -
D gene: TRBD2
J gene: TRBJ2-1
V gene: TRBV20-1
CDR3 protein: CSAGKSGSPYNEQFF
CDR3 DNA: TGCAGTGCTGGAAAAAGCGGGAGCCCCTACAATGAGCAGTTCTTC

clone size: many
D gene: TRBD2
J gene: TRBJ2-3
V gene: TRBV20-1
CDR3 protein: CSARDRAGGRTDTQYF
CDR3 DNA: TGCAGTGCTAGAGATCGGGCGGGGGGCAGGACAGATACGCAGTATTTT

clone size: many
D gene: -
J gene: TRBJ2-3
V gene: TRBV29-1
CDR3 protein: CSAPGRAGADTQYF
CDR3 DNA: TGCAGCGCCCCGGGCAGGGCGGGCGCAGATACGCAGTATTTT

clone size: -
D gene: -
J gene: TRBJ2-3
V gene: TRBV7-9
CDR3 protein: CASSVGGGDTQYF
CDR3 DNA: TGTGCCAGCAGCGTAGGTGGGGGGGATACGCAGTATTTT

clone size: few
D gene: -
J gene: TRBJ1-2
V gene: TRBV28
CDR3 protein: CASSYTEGYTF
CDR3 DNA: TGTGCCAGCAGCTATACGGAGGGCTACACCTTC

clone size: many
D gene: TRBD1
J gene: TRBJ2-2
V gene: TRBV20-1
CDR3 protein: CSAGQGAGELFF
CDR3 DNA: TGCAGTGCTGGACAGGGGGCCGGGGAGCTGTTTTTT

clone size: many
D gene: -
J gene: TRBJ2-1
V gene: TRBV10-3
CDR3 protein: CAISESNSFPYDEQFF
CDR3 DNA: TGTGCCATCAGTGAGTCGAATTCCTTCCCATATGATGAGCAGTTCTTC

clone size: -
D gene: -
J gene: TRBJ2-5
V gene: TRBV3-1
CDR3 protein: CASSQDPRGTQYF
CDR3 DNA: TGTGCCAGCAGCCAGGACCCGCGGGGGACCCAGTACTTC

clone size: -
D gene: TRBD2
J gene: TRBJ2-7
V gene: TRBV5-6
CDR3 protein: CASSFPRPAGDYEQYF
CDR3 DNA: TGTGCCAGCAGCTTTCCTAGGCCAGCGGGAGATTACGAGCAGTACTTC

clone size: few
D gene: TRBD1
J gene: TRBJ1-6
V gene: TRBV6-5
CDR3 protein: CASRPNRGNSPLHF
CDR3 DNA: TGTGCCAGCAGACCCAACAGGGGAAATTCACCCCTCCACTTT

clone size: -
D gene: TRBD1
J gene: TRBJ2-2
V gene: TRBV15
CDR3 protein: CATSSNRRGKTGELFF
CDR3 DNA: TGTGCCACCAGCAGCAACCGCAGGGGGAAGACCGGGGAGCTGTTTTTT

clone size: many
D gene: -
J gene: TRBJ2-2
V gene: TRBV20-1
CDR3 protein: CSARGVNTGELFF
CDR3 DNA: TGCAGTGCTAGAGGTGTGAACACCGGGGAGCTGTTTTTT

clone size: many
D gene: -
J gene: TRBJ2-7
V gene: TRBV28
CDR3 protein: CASSRLRGGYEQYF
CDR3 DNA: TGTGCCAGCAGTCGACTTCGCGGAGGTTACGAGCAGTACTTC

clone size: -
D gene: -
J gene: TRBJ2-7
V gene: TRBV6-1
CDR3 protein: CASRPGQLSYEQYF
CDR3 DNA: TGTGCCAGCAGGCCAGGGCAACTCTCCTACGAGCAGTACTTC

clone size: -
D gene: TRBD1
J gene: TRBJ1-1
V gene: TRBV7-9
CDR3 protein: CASSLQGAVTEAFF
CDR3 DNA: TGTGCCAGCAGTTTACAGGGGGCGGTCACTGAAGCTTTCTTT

clone size: many
D gene: -
J gene: TRBJ2-7
V gene: TRBV11-3
CDR3 protein: CASSREVSYEQYF
CDR3 DNA: TGTGCCAGCAGTCGAGAGGTCTCCTACGAGCAGTACTTC

clone size: few
D gene: TRBD1
J gene: TRBJ1-2
V gene: TRBV5-4
CDR3 protein: CASSRGTGGYTF
CDR3 DNA: TGTGCCAGCAGCCGGGGGACAGGCGGCTACACCTTC

clone size: -
D gene: TRBD2
J gene: TRBJ2-3
V gene: TRBV4-2
CDR3 protein: CASSQWTGGLAGVTQYF
CDR3 DNA: TGTGCCAGCAGCCAGTGGACAGGGGGACTAGCGGGAGTTACGCAGTATTTT